This T cell receptor beta chain is drawn from a study of OX40 agonist ivuxolimab in advanced cancers. Overall study: Patients were dosed intravenously with ivuxolimab at 0.01 to 10 mg/kg every 2 weeks. Patients treated during dose escalation were battling hepatocellular carcinoma, melanoma, renal cell or head and neck cancer.

Only in-frame clones appear in the TCRdb table, and some are missing; sequencing was by immunoSEQ multiplex PCR. The sample lists roughly 100,000 clones; 85% to 90% were seen once. Trimming left V 0 bases short and J 3 bases short, with 6 bases between. CDR3 length: 13 residues. CDR1 is SGHRS and CDR2 is YFSETQ in the germline V gene. Sampling times: baseline, cycle 4 day 1, cycle 7 day 1. Source: CD4+ or CD8+ T cells sorted from blood, taken in a trial of the OX40 agonist ivuxolimab. The chain is built from TRBV5-1 and TRBJ1-2; D ambiguous. This TCR was recovered from an adult with an advanced solid tumor such as melanoma, head and neck, liver or kidney cancer. The CDR3 loop is CASSLGTDYGYTF. The CDR3 DNA follows: TGCGCCAGCAGCTTGGGGACGGACTATGGCTACACCTTC.